This note documents a single T cell receptor beta chain sequence. Its antigen is not known. This entry belongs to a study of T cell responses to AZD1222 COVID-19 vaccine. Findings and limits, study-wide: Targets within unmutated variant regions were reportedly found for nearly half of spike-specific TCRs. There were repertoire samples only from the period after the peak T cell response.

Assay: immunoSEQ multiplex PCR; the TCRdb copy retains only in-frame clones and omits some. The sample shows roughly 180,000 clones, about nine tenths of them seen only once. Germline V lookup: CDR1 KGHSH, CDR2 LQKENI. The CDR3 is made up of 15 amino acids. V shed 3 bases, J shed 5 bases, and the junction held 4 bases outside the gene matches. The starting material was peripheral blood, obtained 28 days after the second AZD1222 dose. This clonotype was obtained from an adult who received the AZD1222 COVID-19 vaccine. The genes are TRBV18 and TRBJ1-5; 10 nucleotides match TRBD1. DNA of the CDR3: TGTGCCAGCTCACCCGGGACAGGGGTAGATCAGCCCCAGCATTTT. This translates into CASSPGTGVDQPQHF.